This TCR beta chain is from a study of graft-versus-host responses after intestinal transplantation. Overall study context: Recipients underwent multivisceral, liver-intestinal, or isolated intestinal transplants. Anti-thymocyte globulin induction, then tacrolimus and steroids for two to four years, went to all recipients.

V dropped 4 bases and J dropped 3 bases, with 12 bases sitting between them. The CDR3 totals 15 residues. CDR1 is MNHNY, CDR2 SVGAGI, per germline (reference sequence). Clones were read by immunoSEQ multiplex PCR, and TCRdb kept only the in-frame ones, dropping some. The sample has around 92,000 clones; roughly 86% are singletons. This clone was observed once. Its target is not known. Points from the study as a whole: Patients who carried graft-donor T cell macrochimerism also had high graft-versus-host to host-versus-graft clonal ratios in their allografts. Recipient bone marrow held GvH clones, some seen earlier in ileum or blood.

Sequences were derived from PBMCs, sampled 255 days after intestinal transplant. The chain joins TRBV6-6 to TRBJ2-2, with D possibly being TRBD1 (6 bases). The source is a human patient who received an intestinal transplant, so some T cells may come from the graft donor. CDR3 in amino acids: CASSFGHRDTGELFF. The CDR3 DNA sequence: TGTGCCAGCAGTTTTGGCCACAGGGACACCGGGGAGCTGTTTTTT.